This TCR beta chain originates from a study of PD-1 blockade in classical Hodgkin lymphoma. Study-wide findings and caveats: Complete responders started with a diversity level that resembled newly diagnosed patients at baseline. While CD8+ TCR diversity did not rise significantly by C4D1, CD4+ TCR diversity did.

Worth noting for this clone: The antigen is not known.

The patients all showed relapse after autologous stem cell transplantation, while their brentuximab vedotin exposure varied. TCRdb keeps only in-frame clones here, not all; method: immunoSEQ multiplex PCR. This sample has more than 50,000 clones; about two thirds occur once, and the top ten carry 7.5% to 9.5%. This CDR3 region has 13 residues. Germline assignment: CDR1 SGHDN and CDR2 FVKESK. V was cut by 0 bases and J by 10 bases, with 12 bases left in between. The chain joins TRBV14 to TRBJ1-1, with D perhaps TRBD1 (6 bases). The clonotype comes from a human donor with classical Hodgkin lymphoma. The sequences come from peripheral blood mononuclear cells (PBMCs), collected before the second cycle of nivolumab. CDR3 sequence reads: CASSQDWGARAFF. The DNA of the CDR3 is TGTGCCAGCAGCCAAGATTGGGGGGCGCGAGCTTTCTTT.